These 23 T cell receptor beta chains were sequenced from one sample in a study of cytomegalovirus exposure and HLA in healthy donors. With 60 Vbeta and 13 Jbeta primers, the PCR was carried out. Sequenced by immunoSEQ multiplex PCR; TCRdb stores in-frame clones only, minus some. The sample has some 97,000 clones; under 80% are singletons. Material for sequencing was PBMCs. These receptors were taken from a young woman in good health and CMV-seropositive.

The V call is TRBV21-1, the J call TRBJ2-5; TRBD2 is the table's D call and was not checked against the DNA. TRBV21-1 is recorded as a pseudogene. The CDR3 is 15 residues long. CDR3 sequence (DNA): TGTGCCAGCAGCAAAAAGTCGCTAGCGGGGCCAGCCCAGTACTTC. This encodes CASSKKSLAGPAQYF.

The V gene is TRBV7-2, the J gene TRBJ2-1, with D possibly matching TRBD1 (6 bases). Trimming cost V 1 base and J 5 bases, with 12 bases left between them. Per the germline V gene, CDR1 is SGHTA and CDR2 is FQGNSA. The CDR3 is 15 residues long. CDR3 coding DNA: TGTGCCAGCAGCTTAGTCTTCGGGACAAACAATGAGCAGTTCTTC. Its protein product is CASSLVFGTNNEQFF.

The CDR3 bases are TGTGCCAGCACCTTGAGCATCTCTGGAAACACCATATATTTT. It is translated as CASTLSISGNTIYF. V gene TRBV14 combines with J gene TRBJ1-3; no clear D. V lost 7 bases and J 0 bases, leaving 10 bases between the germline ends. The CDR3 loop spans 14 amino acids. Germline values: CDR1 SGHDN, CDR2 FVKESK.

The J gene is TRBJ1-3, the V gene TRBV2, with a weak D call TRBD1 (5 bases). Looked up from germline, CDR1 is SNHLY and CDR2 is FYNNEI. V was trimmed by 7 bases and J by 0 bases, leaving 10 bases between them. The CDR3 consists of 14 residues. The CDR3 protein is CASTERGSGNTIYF. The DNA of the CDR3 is TGTGCCAGCACCGAAAGGGGCTCTGGAAACACCATATATTTT.

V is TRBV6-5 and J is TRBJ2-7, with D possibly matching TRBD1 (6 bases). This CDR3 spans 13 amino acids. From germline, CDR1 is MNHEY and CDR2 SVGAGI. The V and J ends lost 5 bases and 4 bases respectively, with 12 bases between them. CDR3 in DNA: TGTGCCAGCAGTAAGGACAGAAGGTACGAGCAGTACTTC. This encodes CASSKDRRYEQYF.

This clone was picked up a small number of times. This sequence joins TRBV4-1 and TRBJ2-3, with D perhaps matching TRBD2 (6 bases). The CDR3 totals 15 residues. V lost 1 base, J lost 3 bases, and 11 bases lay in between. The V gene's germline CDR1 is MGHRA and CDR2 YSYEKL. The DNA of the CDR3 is TGCGCCAGCAGCCAAGTAGGGACTTCGACAGATACGCAGTATTTT. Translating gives CASSQVGTSTDTQYF.

The CDR3 sequence is CASSEGQGTYEQYF. The CDR3, as DNA: TGTGCCAGCAGTGAGGGACAGGGCACCTACGAGCAGTACTTC. This chain links TRBV6-1 with TRBJ2-7; 9 bases are a match to TRBD1. CDR3 length: 14 residues. Per the germline V gene, CDR1 is MNHNS and CDR2 is SASEGT. Germline trimming cut 3 bases from V and 2 bases from J; bases unmatched to any gene: 2.

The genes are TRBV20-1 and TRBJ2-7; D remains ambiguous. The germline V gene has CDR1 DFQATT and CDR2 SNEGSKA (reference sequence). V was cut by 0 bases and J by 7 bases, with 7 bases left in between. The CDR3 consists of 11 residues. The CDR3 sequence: CSARDPKEQYF. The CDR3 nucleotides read TGCAGTGCTAGAGATCCTAAAGAGCAGTACTTC.

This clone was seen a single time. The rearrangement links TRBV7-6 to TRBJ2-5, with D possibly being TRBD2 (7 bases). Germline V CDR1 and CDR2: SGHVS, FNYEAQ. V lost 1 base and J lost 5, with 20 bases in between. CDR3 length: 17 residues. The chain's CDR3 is CASSLEGGGGSGETQYF. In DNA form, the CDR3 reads TGTGCCAGCAGCTTAGAGGGGGGAGGCGGGAGCGGTGAGACCCAGTACTTC.

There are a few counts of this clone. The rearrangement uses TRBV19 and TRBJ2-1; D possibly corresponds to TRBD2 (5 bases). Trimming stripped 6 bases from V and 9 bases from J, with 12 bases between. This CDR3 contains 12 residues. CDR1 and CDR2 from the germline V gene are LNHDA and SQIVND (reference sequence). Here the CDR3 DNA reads TGTGCCAGTAGCCCGCCCGGAGGTGAGCAGTTCTTC. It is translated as CASSPPGGEQFF.

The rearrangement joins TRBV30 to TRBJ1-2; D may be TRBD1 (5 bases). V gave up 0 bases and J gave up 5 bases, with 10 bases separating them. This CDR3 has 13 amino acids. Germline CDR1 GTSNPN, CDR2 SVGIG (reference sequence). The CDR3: CAWSVGGAYGYTF. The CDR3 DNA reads TGTGCCTGGAGTGTAGGAGGGGCGTATGGCTACACCTTC.

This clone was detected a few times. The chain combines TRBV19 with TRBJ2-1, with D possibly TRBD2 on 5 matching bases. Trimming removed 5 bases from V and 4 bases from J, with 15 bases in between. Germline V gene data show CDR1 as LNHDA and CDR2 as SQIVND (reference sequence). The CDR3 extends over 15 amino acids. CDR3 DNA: TGTGCCAGTAGTTGGTCCAGCGGCCTGTACAATGAGCAGTTCTTC. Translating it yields CASSWSSGLYNEQFF.

CDR3 sequence: CASSNQGRVAFF. CDR3 coding DNA: TGTGCCAGCAGTAATCAAGGGAGGGTAGCTTTCTTT. The gene calls are TRBV28 and TRBJ1-1, with D unclear. This CDR3 is built from 12 residues. CDR1 is MDHEN, CDR2 SYDVKM, per germline. V was clipped by 5 bases and J by 10 bases, with 14 bases between them.

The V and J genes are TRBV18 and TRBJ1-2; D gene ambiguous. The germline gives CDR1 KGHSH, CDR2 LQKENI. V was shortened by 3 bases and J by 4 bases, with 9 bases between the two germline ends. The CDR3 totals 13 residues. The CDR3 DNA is TGTGCCAGCTCACCGGAGGACCTCTATGGCTACACCTTC. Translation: CASSPEDLYGYTF.

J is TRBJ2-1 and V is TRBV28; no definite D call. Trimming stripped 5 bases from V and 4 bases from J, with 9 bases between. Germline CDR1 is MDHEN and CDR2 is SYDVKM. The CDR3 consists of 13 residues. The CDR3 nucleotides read TGTGCCAGCAGTCCCTCCCTGTACAATGAGCAGTTCTTC. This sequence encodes CASSPSLYNEQFF.

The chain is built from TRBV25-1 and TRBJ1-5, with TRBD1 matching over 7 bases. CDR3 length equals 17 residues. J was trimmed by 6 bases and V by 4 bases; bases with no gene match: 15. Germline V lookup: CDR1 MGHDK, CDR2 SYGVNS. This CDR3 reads CASSGPPSQGDGQPQHF. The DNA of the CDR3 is TGTGCCAGCAGTGGGCCCCCCTCCCAGGGGGATGGTCAGCCCCAGCATTTT.

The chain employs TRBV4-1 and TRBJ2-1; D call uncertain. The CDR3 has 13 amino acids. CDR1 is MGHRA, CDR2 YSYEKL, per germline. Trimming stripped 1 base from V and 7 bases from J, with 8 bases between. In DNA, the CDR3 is TGCGCCAGCAGCCAAGCTCGGTTAAATGAGCAGTTCTTC. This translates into CASSQARLNEQFF.

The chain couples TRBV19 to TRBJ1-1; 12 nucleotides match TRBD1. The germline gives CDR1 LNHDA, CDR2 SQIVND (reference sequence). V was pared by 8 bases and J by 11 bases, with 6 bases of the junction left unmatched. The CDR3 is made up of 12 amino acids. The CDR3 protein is CASGGQGASAFF. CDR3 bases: TGTGCCAGTGGGGGACAGGGGGCGAGCGCTTTCTTT. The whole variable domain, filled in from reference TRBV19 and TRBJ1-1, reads DGGITQSPKYLFRKEGQNVTLSCEQNLNHDAMYWYRQDPGQGLRLIYYSQIVNDFQKGDIAEGYSVSREKKESFPLTVTSAQKNPTAFYLCASGGQGASAFFGQGTRLTVV.

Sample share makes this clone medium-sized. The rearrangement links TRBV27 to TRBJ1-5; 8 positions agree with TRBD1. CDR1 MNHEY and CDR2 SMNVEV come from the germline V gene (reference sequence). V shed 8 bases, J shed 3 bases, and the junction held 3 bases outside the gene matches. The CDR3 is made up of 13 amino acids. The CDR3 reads CASAGGFNQPQHF. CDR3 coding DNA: TGTGCCAGCGCAGGGGGCTTCAATCAGCCCCAGCATTTT.

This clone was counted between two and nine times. For the CDR3, the DNA is TGCGCCAGCCAGCGGGAGCCCGGGGAGCTGTTTTTT. This translates into CASQREPGELFF. The chain has TRBV5-1 and TRBJ2-2; 8 nucleotides match TRBD2. Trimming cost V 7 bases and J 6 bases; bases outside gene matches: 2. CDR3 length: 12 amino acids. Germline lookup yields CDR1 SGHRS and CDR2 YFSETQ.

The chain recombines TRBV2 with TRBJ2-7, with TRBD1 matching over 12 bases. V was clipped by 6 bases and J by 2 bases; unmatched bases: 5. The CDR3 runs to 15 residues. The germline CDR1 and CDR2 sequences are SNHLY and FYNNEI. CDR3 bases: TGTGCCAGCAGGGGGGGACAGGGGGCTACCTACGAGCAGTACTTC. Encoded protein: CASRGGQGATYEQYF. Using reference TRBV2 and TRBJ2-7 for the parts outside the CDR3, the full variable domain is EPEVTQTPSHQVTQMGQEVILRCVPISNHLYFYWYRQILGQKVEFLVSFYNNEISEKSEIFDDQFSVERPDGSNFTLKIRSTKLEDSAMYFCASRGGQGATYEQYFGPGTRLTVT.

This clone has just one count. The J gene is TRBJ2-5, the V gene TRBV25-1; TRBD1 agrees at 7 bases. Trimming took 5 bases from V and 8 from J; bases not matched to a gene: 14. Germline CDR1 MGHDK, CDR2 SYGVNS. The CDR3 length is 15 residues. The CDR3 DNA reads TGTGCCAGCAGTCCCCCGGGACAGACAAGAGATACCCAGTACTTC. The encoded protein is CASSPPGQTRDTQYF.

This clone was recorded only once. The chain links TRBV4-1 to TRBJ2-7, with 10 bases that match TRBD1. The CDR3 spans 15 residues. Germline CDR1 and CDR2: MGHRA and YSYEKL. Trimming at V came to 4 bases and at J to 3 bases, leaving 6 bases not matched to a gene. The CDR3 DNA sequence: TGCGCCAGCAGCCCGGAACGGGACAGGGGCTACGAGCAGTACTTC. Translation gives CASSPERDRGYEQYF.